Listed below are T cell receptor beta chains from one sample, sequenced in a study of beta chain features in type 1 diabetes. Assay used: immunoSEQ multiplex PCR; TCRdb lists only in-frame clones, some missing. The sample has around 340,000 clones; less than 20% are singletons. The specimen was naive CD4+ T cells from blood. All receptors come from a woman younger than 30 in good health. Both conserved end residues are part of each CDR3.

j_call v_call cdr3_aa
TRBJ2-7 TRBV25-1 CASSYRQGSRLDEQYF
TRBJ1-4 TRBV6-5 CASSYSYRATNEKLFF
TRBJ2-7 TRBV7-9 CASSLTSGSLSYEQYF
TRBJ1-5 TRBV15 CATSRGDRGNQPQHF
TRBJ2-5 TRBV7-2 CASSPGQLQETQYF
TRBJ1-5 TRBV29-1 CSAAGTGNQPQHF
TRBJ2-6 TRBV10-3 CAISGRAVSGANVLTF
TRBJ2-3 TRBV5-4 CASSLKLAGATDTQYF
TRBJ2-5 TRBV2 CAIGSRGTQYF
TRBJ2-1 TRBV7-9 CASSFPGVAGGNEQFF
TRBJ2-5 TRBV11-3 CASSLAGGETQYF
TRBJ2-1 TRBV30 CAWSVLWGEANNEQFF
TRBJ2-1 TRBV7-3 CASSSTLLAGEQFF
TRBJ2-3 TRBV10-3 CAISELFAGGSTDTQYF
TRBJ2-1 TRBV30 CAWMAGGNEQFF
TRBJ2-7 TRBV9 CASSVDSSYEQYF
TRBJ2-7 TRBV11-2 CASSLDPYSRDSSSYEQYF
TRBJ2-1 TRBV7-9 CASNPGTGYNEQFF
TRBJ1-2 TRBV5-1 CASSLDSYNYGYTF
TRBJ2-7 TRBV19 CASSRGPRTGALLEQYF
TRBJ1-2 TRBV10-3 CAISESREAGGYTF
TRBJ1-2 TRBV5-6 CASSLGQDRYTF
TRBJ2-1 TRBV11-3 CASSPHPWGTGADNEQFF
TRBJ2-1 TRBV28 CASMGQGGVDEQFF
TRBJ1-2 TRBV5-1 CASSQRQGPNYGYTF
TRBJ1-5 TRBV18 CASSLQGNQPQHF
TRBJ2-5 TRBV7-9 CASSSQGVRETQYF
TRBJ1-2 TRBV15 CATSILDRDGYGYTF
TRBJ2-5 TRBV5-6 CASSLRGQGGGKTQYF
TRBJ2-1 TRBV9 CASSVEDSFLSYNEQFF
TRBJ2-7 TRBV5-1 CASSGPGQGTYEQYF